Listed below are T cell receptor beta chains from one sample, sequenced in a study of blood T cell repertoires in COVID-19. Method: immunoSEQ multiplex PCR; TCRdb's copy keeps in-frame clones and lacks some. The sample consists of 30,000 to 50,000 clones, approximately 85% of them appearing once. Sequences were obtained from peripheral blood. These receptors were taken from a man in his sixties with acute or convalescent COVID-19. Each CDR3 is given with its conserved first and last residue. Each record gives: J gene, V gene, D gene, clone size, CDR3 DNA, CDR3 protein. The D gene is left open where the match is weak. Rows give clone size only sometimes, using once, few, many, or a class for an expanded clone.

TRBJ2-7	TRBV5-1	TRBD1	-	TGCGCTAGCAGCTCGACAGGGGCCTCCTACGAGCAGTACTTC	CASSSTGASYEQYF
TRBJ2-7	TRBV19	-	-	TGTGCCAGTAGGGTGGACCCGGGGTCTTACGAGCAGTACTTC	CASRVDPGSYEQYF
TRBJ2-7	TRBV2	TRBD1	once	TGTGCCAGCCGATGGCCGGGACAGGGGGAGTCTCAGTACTTC	CASRWPGQGESQYF
TRBJ1-5	TRBV29-1	-	-	TGCAGCGCTTCAAAGGGGGAAGGTCAGCCCCAGCATTTT	CSASKGEGQPQHF
TRBJ2-7	TRBV3-1/TRBV3-2	-	-	TGTGCCAGCAGCGAGGGAAGGGAGCAGTACTTC	CASSEGREQYF
TRBJ2-5	TRBV28	TRBD2	-	TGTGCCATCGGGGGGAACCAAGAGACCCAGTACTTC	CAIGGNQETQYF
TRBJ1-6	TRBV3-1/TRBV3-2	-	-	TGTGCCAGCAGCCAAGGTGGACAGTATTCACCCCTCCACTTT	CASSQGGQYSPLHF
TRBJ1-1	TRBV2	-	-	TGTGCCAGCAGTGATCCGCCGGTGAACACTGAAGCTTTCTTT	CASSDPPVNTEAFF
TRBJ2-3	TRBV3-1/TRBV3-2	TRBD2	-	TGTGCCAGCAGCGCCGAAGCGGGAAGATACACAGATACGCAGTATTTT	CASSAEAGRYTDTQYF
TRBJ1-1	TRBV5-6	-	-	TGTGCCAGCAGCCGTTACACGGGCACTGAAGCTTTCTTT	CASSRYTGTEAFF
TRBJ1-1	TRBV6-5	TRBD1	-	TGTGCCAGCACTCTTACAGGGGACACTGAAGCTTTCTTT	CASTLTGDTEAFF
TRBJ2-2	TRBV5-5	-	-	TGTGCCAGCAGCTTCGGCTCGACAATCACCGGGGAGCTGTTTTTT	CASSFGSTITGELFF
TRBJ1-2	TRBV28	-	-	TGTGCCAGCAGTCCGGACAGAAATCCCTATGGCTACACCTTC	CASSPDRNPYGYTF
TRBJ1-2	TRBV4-1	TRBD1	-	TGCGCCAGCAGCCGGGGAGGACAGGGCGGTGGCTACACCTTC	CASSRGGQGGGYTF
TRBJ1-5	TRBV5-1	-	few	TGCGCCAGCAGCCAAGACCCGGGACAGCCCCAGCATTTT	CASSQDPGQPQHF
TRBJ2-1	TRBV4-1	TRBD1	-	TGCGCCAGCAGCCAGGACAGGGAGGTCTACTACAATGAGCAGTTCTTC	CASSQDREVYYNEQFF
TRBJ2-2	TRBV7-2	TRBD1	-	TGTGCCAGCAGCTTCCGGACAGGGGGCTACGGGGAGCTGTTTTTT	CASSFRTGGYGELFF
TRBJ2-7	TRBV7-8	-	-	TGTGCCAGCAGCTTAACGTGGGCCGCGGGAGAGCAGTACTTC	CASSLTWAAGEQYF
TRBJ2-3	TRBV6-5	TRBD2	-	TGTGCCAGCAGTTATCTAGCGGGAGGGGGAGATACGCAGTATTTT	CASSYLAGGGDTQYF
TRBJ2-1	TRBV7-3	TRBD2	once	TGTGCCAGCAGCCTCCGGGAGGGCCGGTACAATGAGCAGTTCTTC	CASSLREGRYNEQFF
TRBJ2-7	TRBV13	TRBD2	-	TGTGCCAGCAGCTTAGGACTAGCGGGGACCCACGAGCAGTACTTC	CASSLGLAGTHEQYF
TRBJ2-1	TRBV7-9	-	few	TGTGCCAGCAGCCCCCCCCTCCTTAGACAGAGCTCCTACAATGAGCAGTTCTTC	CASSPPLLRQSSYNEQFF
TRBJ1-2	TRBV7-9	-	-	TGTGCCAGCAGCTTAAGCAGGGAAGGTGGCTACACCTTC	CASSLSREGGYTF
TRBJ2-2	TRBV2	TRBD1	-	TGTGCCAGCAGAGGACAGGGGTACACCGGGGAGCTGTTTTTT	CASRGQGYTGELFF
TRBJ1-5	TRBV19	TRBD1	-	TGTGCCAGCGTTATAGATACAGGGGCCGGGCAGCCCCAGCATTTT	CASVIDTGAGQPQHF
TRBJ2-1	TRBV3-1/TRBV3-2	-	-	TGTGCCAGCAGCCACTTCAGGGTTAATGAGCAGTTCTTC	CASSHFRVNEQFF
TRBJ2-3	TRBV7-9	TRBD2	-	TGTGCCAGCAGCTTAGGACTAGCGATAGATACGCAGTATTTT	CASSLGLAIDTQYF
TRBJ1-1	TRBV5-5	-	-	TGTGCCAGCAGCTTGGACAGTATGAACACTGAAGCTTTCTTT	CASSLDSMNTEAFF
TRBJ1-1	TRBV20-1	TRBD1	-	TGCAGTGCCCAGGGACAGGGAGAGGCTTTCTTT	CSAQGQGEAFF
TRBJ1-5	TRBV5-1	-	-	TGCGCCAGCAGCTTGGAGGGGCATAGCAATCAGCCCCAGCATTTT	CASSLEGHSNQPQHF
TRBJ1-1	TRBV28	-	-	TGTGCCAGCAGTTCCCGGGTAAAAGCTTTCTTT	CASSSRVKAFF
TRBJ2-2	TRBV5-1	-	few	TGCGCCAGCAAAGGAGCGGCCACCGGGGAGCTGTTTTTT	CASKGAATGELFF
TRBJ1-4	TRBV18	TRBD1	-	TGTGCCAGCTCACGACAGGGGGCGGATGAAAAACTGTTTTTT	CASSRQGADEKLFF
TRBJ2-3	TRBV28	-	-	TGTGCCACCCTAGTGGGGGGAAATAGTTTTTCGGGAGATACGCAGTATTTT	CATLVGGNSFSGDTQYF
TRBJ2-3	TRBV7-3	-	few	TGTGCCAGCAGCCCGACACGGGACACAGATACGCAGTATTTT	CASSPTRDTDTQYF
TRBJ2-2	TRBV28	-	-	TGTGCCAGCATTTCGGGTCAGCATACCGGGGAGCTGTTTTTT	CASISGQHTGELFF
TRBJ2-7	TRBV19	TRBD1	-	TGTGCCAGTAGTCCCACAGGGGCCAATTACGAGCAGTACTTC	CASSPTGANYEQYF
TRBJ1-4	TRBV6-5	TRBD1	-	TGTGCCAGCGGAATGACAGGGTCTAATGAAAAACTGTTTTTT	CASGMTGSNEKLFF
TRBJ2-5	TRBV30	-	-	TGTGCCTGGAGTAGGGGGGGCGCGGAGACCCAGTACTTC	CAWSRGGAETQYF
TRBJ2-2	TRBV18	-	-	TGTGCCAGCTCACCCCCGCCCGGTGAAGGGGAGCTGTTTTTT	CASSPPPGEGELFF
TRBJ1-6	TRBV4-3	-	-	TGCGCCAGCAGCCAAGCAGGAACCTCCTATAATTCACCCCTCCACTTT	CASSQAGTSYNSPLHF
TRBJ2-2	TRBV28	-	-	TGTGCCAGCAGTCCCGGGAGGAACACCGGGGAGCTGTTTTTT	CASSPGRNTGELFF
TRBJ2-5	TRBV9	TRBD2	-	TGTGCCAGCAGCGCCTCATCCGGGACTAGCGGGGGCCTGGGGGAGACCCAGTACTTC	CASSASSGTSGGLGETQYF
TRBJ2-3	TRBV30	TRBD1	-	TGTGCCTGGAGGTCAGGGGGCATGGCAGATACGCAGTATTTT	CAWRSGGMADTQYF
TRBJ1-6	TRBV2	-	-	TGTGCCAGCAGGGTGGAGGGGGGGTTCAGTAATTCACCCCTCCACTTT	CASRVEGGFSNSPLHF
TRBJ1-5	TRBV6-6	-	-	TGTGCCAGCGTAGGGGCAACTGGGAGCAATCAGCCCCAGCATTTT	CASVGATGSNQPQHF
TRBJ1-4	TRBV11-1	-	-	TGTGCCAGCAGTGGGGCAGGAAAGACTGAAAAACTGTTTTTT	CASSGAGKTEKLFF
TRBJ2-5	TRBV27	TRBD1	-	TGTGCCAGCAGTTTCAATCCCCCGGGACAGGGTAGAGAGACCCAGTACTTC	CASSFNPPGQGRETQYF
TRBJ1-2	TRBV14	-	-	TGTGCCAGCAGCCAAGTACAGGGAGGGTATGGCTACACCTTC	CASSQVQGGYGYTF
TRBJ1-2	TRBV6-5	-	-	TGTGCCAGCAGTTACCAGGGCGGCTACACCTTC	CASSYQGGYTF
TRBJ1-4	TRBV27	-	once	TGTGCCAGCAGTCGGCAGGGCGACGAAAAACTGTTTTTT	CASSRQGDEKLFF
TRBJ2-4	TRBV5-6	TRBD1	once	TGTGCCAGCAGCTTGGACCTAGGGACAGGGATCAACATTCAGTACTTC	CASSLDLGTGINIQYF
TRBJ2-2	TRBV5-1	TRBD1	-	TGCGCCAGCAGCCCACAGGGGGCCCAGGGCACCGGGGAGCTGTTTTTT	CASSPQGAQGTGELFF
TRBJ1-4	TRBV28	-	-	TGTGCCAGCAGTCCCGGGGGGCCCCTTAATGAAAAACTGTTTTTT	CASSPGGPLNEKLFF
TRBJ2-7	TRBV7-8	TRBD2	once	TGTGCCAGCAGCTTACGGCTAGCGGGATACGAGCAGTACTTC	CASSLRLAGYEQYF
TRBJ1-2	TRBV7-2	TRBD1	-	TGTGCCAGCAGCCCCACACCAGGGGACAGGAACTTC	CASSPTPGDRNF
TRBJ1-4	TRBV5-1	-	-	TGCGCCAGCAGCTTCGAGGCGGTTTCAGGGAATGAAAAACTGTTTTTT	CASSFEAVSGNEKLFF
TRBJ1-5	TRBV6-5	-	-	TGTGCCAGCAGTTTGACAGGTCCAAATCAGCCCCAGCATTTT	CASSLTGPNQPQHF
TRBJ2-1	TRBV19	TRBD2	once	TGTGCCAGTGCCTTTGGGGCTAGCGGGAGGAATGAGCAGTTCTTC	CASAFGASGRNEQFF